This passage covers 2 T cell receptor beta chains from one sample sequenced in a study of T cells in tumors after PD-1 blockade. Clones were read by immunoSEQ multiplex PCR, and TCRdb kept only the in-frame ones, dropping some. Of fewer than 50,000 clones in the sample, roughly 80% were seen once. Sequenced material: PBMCs, taken before anti-PD-1 treatment. The receptors were sampled from a human donor with basal cell carcinoma.

This rearrangement joins TRBV5-5 to TRBJ1-3; D remains ambiguous. The CDR3 has 16 amino acids. In germline, CDR1 is SGHKS, CDR2 YYEKEE (reference sequence). With 1 base removed from V and 4 bases from J, the gap between germline ends came to 15 bases. Written as DNA, the CDR3 is TGTGCCAGCAGCTTGAACACCGGTAAAGAAGGAAACACCATATATTTT. Translating it yields CASSLNTGKEGNTIYF.

This clone was observed once. The chain couples TRBV6-2 or TRBV6-3 to TRBJ2-1; TRBD1 matches 7 bases. With V trimmed by 6 bases and J by 6 bases, 14 bases remained unmatched. Germline loops: CDR1 MNHEY, CDR2 SVGEGT. The CDR3 has 16 amino acids. The CDR3 loop reads CASSPTRTGGTNEQFF. The DNA of the CDR3 is TGTGCCAGCAGCCCCACCCGGACAGGTGGGACCAATGAGCAGTTCTTC.